This T cell receptor (beta chain) was documented in a study of T cells in Graves' hyperthyroidism and ophthalmopathy. Background on the study: Blood was drawn when the patient was first diagnosed and still untreated. Broader study findings: Among clonotypes expanded in thyroid above 0.001, most were also found in blood.

As for this clonotype: Its antigen is still unknown.

Participants, patients aged 18 to 65, had newly diagnosed hyperthyroidism with a duration under 2 months. Using RNA transcripts as the source, TCR beta CDR3 regions were amplified. TCR CDR3 underwent first-round RT-PCR with the HTBI primer set. TCRdb re-called the multiplex PCR reads with MiXCR, one entry per CDR3 protein. The profile covers more than 500,000 distinct CDR3 sequences, with 15% to 20% appearing a single time and 3.5% to 4% taken by the ten largest. The germline V gene encodes CDR1 MNHNS and CDR2 SASEGT. The CDR3 length is 10 residues. The V end was cut by 8 bases, the J end by 2 bases, with 3 bases between.

Sequencing used blood. The J gene is TRBJ1-2, the V gene TRBV6-1; D remains unclear. This clonotype originated in a woman aged 25 to 39 with Graves' hyperthyroidism. CDR3 region: CASWNYGYTF. The CDR3, as DNA: TGTGCCAGCTGGAACTATGGCTACACCTTC.